This TCR beta chain was recorded in a study of metastatic and nonmetastatic thyroid tumors. Until they underwent thyroid surgery, no patient had received any treatment. In its sample, this clone is medium-sized. This CDR3 has 13 amino acids. The junction had 4 bases not matched to a gene; V was cut back by 4 bases and J by 6 bases. TCRdb recomputed clones from the PCR reads via MiXCR. This repertoire shows approximately 22,000 clones, around 11% found once; its top ten account for around 7.3%. Sequenced material: blood. This TCR derives from a female donor with papillary thyroid cancer or a benign thyroid nodule (not recorded which). Some clones in this sample may be carry-over from other donors' samples. The J gene is TRBJ1-2, the V gene TRBV12-3 or TRBV12-4; 8 positions agree with TRBD1. CDR3 DNA sequence: TGTGCCAGCAGTTGGGGACAGGAGGATGGCTACACCTTC. It encodes CASSWGQEDGYTF.